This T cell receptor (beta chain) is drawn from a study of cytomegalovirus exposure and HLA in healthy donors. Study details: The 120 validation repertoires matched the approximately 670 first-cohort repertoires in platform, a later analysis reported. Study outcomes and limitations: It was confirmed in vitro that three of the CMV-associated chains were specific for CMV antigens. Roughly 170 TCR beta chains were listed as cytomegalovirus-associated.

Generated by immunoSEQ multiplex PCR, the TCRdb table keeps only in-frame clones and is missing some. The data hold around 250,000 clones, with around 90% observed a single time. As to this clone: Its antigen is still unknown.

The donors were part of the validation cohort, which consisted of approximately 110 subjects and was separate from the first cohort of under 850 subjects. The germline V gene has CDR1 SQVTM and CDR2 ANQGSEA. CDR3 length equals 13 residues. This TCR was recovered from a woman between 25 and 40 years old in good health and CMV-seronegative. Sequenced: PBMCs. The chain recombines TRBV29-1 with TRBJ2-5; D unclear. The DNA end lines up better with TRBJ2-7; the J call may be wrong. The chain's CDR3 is CSVLSANSYEQYF. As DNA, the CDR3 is TGCAGCGTCCTTTCAGCTAACTCCTACGAGCAGTACTTC.